The clone carrying this TCR beta chain was observed a few times. The antigen remains undetermined. Making the TCR beta libraries involved quantitative 5'-RACE with molecular barcodes. TCRdb re-analysed the 5' RACE reads in MiXCR, keeping a single row per CDR3 protein. The sample records 700,000 or so distinct CDR3 sequences, 19% being singletons. This sample was taken from a study of CD8 T cells in ankylosing spondylitis. Findings and caveats of the study: In ankylosing spondylitis blood, a motif of roughly eight highly homologous TCR beta variants appeared characteristic. A subset of motif variants has previously been described in the synovial fluid and blood of reactive arthritis.

This sequence originates from a male donor with ankylosing spondylitis. Sequences were obtained from blood, either unsorted or a sorted T cell fraction (not recorded which).

CDR3 coding DNA: TGTGCCTGGATGGTCCCCCCGCGGTATGGCTACACCTTC. As protein: CAWMVPPRYGYTF. The chain has TRBV30 and TRBJ1-2; D is uncertain. The CDR3 is 13 residues long. CDR1 and CDR2 from the germline V gene are GTSNPN and SVGIG (reference sequence). Deletions cut 4 bases from V and 5 bases from J, with 14 bases between.